These 11 T cell receptor beta chains were all obtained from the same sample, sequenced in a study of cytomegalovirus exposure and HLA in healthy donors (dated 2017 in TCRdb). Libraries came from the immunoSEQ multiplex PCR assay. For the multiplex PCR, a mixture combining 60 forward primers for TCR Vbeta segments and 13 reverse primers for TCR Jbeta segments was used. Held by TCRdb, this immuneACCESS table contains in-frame sequences only and omits some clones. Under half of the omission traces to an unresolved V gene where checked; the cause of the rest is unknown. In all, the sample holds just under 80,000 clones, and 60% to 85% of those were seen once. Around 4.8% of the sample is in the top ten clones. Sample: PBMCs. All receptors come from a man between 40 and 49 years old in good health and CMV-seronegative.

The gene calls are TRBV4-1 and TRBJ2-2; D perhaps matches TRBD1 (6 bases). The CDR3 extends over 15 amino acids. The V end was cut by 2 bases, the J end by 4 bases, with 11 bases between. Germline assignment: CDR1 MGHRA and CDR2 YSYEKL. The CDR3 loop reads CASSQTGLVTGELFF. The CDR3 DNA sequence: TGCGCCAGCAGCCAAACAGGGTTGGTCACCGGGGAGCTGTTTTTT.

This chain connects TRBV5-1 to TRBJ2-2; 9 bases line up with TRBD1. CDR3 size: 16 residues. V trimming: 1 base; J trimming: 7 bases; junction bases outside the gene matches: 8. Germline loops: CDR1 SGHRS, CDR2 YFSETQ. The DNA for the CDR3 is TGCGCCAGCAGCTTGATTACGACAGGGGGTCACGGGGAGCTGTTTTTT. It codes for CASSLITTGGHGELFF. The full variable domain, rest sourced from reference TRBV5-1 and TRBJ2-2, is KAGVTQTPRYLIKTRGQQVTLSCSPISGHRSVSWYQQTPGQGLQFLFEYFSETQRNKGNFPGRFSGRQFSNSRSEMNVSTLELGDSALYLCASSLITTGGHGELFFGEGSRLTVL.

The V gene is TRBV5-1, the J gene TRBJ2-3; 8 bases are shared with TRBD2. The CDR3 covers 15 residues. The V gene end was trimmed by 0 bases and the J gene end by 2 bases; junction bases not matched to a gene: 2. Germline CDR1 and CDR2: SGHRS and YFSETQ. As DNA, the CDR3 is TGCGCCAGCAGCTTGGGAGCGGGAGTCACAGATACGCAGTATTTT. This sequence encodes CASSLGAGVTDTQYF.

J is TRBJ1-4 and V is TRBV29-1, with D perhaps matching TRBD1 (5 bases). Trimming left V 4 bases short and J 8 bases short, with 14 bases between. The CDR3 totals 13 residues. Germline V lookup: CDR1 SQVTM, CDR2 ANQGSEA. CDR3 sequence: CSVGPGVGEKLFF. Written as DNA, the CDR3 is TGCAGCGTTGGGCCGGGGGTCGGAGAAAAACTGTTTTTT.

The chain uses TRBV27 and TRBJ1-1; TRBD1 matches at 8 bases. V shed 8 bases, J shed 7 bases, and the junction held 18 bases outside the gene matches. The CDR3 has 16 amino acids. Germline CDR1 MNHEY, CDR2 SMNVEV (reference sequence). This chain's CDR3 is CASGSNRGAANGEAFF. The CDR3, as DNA: TGTGCCAGCGGATCTAACAGGGGGGCGGCTAACGGTGAAGCTTTCTTT.

This clone showed up just once. V is TRBV6-1 and J is TRBJ2-5; no reliable D call. With the DNA end fitting TRBJ2-7 better, the J assignment may be wrong. CDR3 length equals 14 residues. CDR1 MNHNS and CDR2 SASEGT come from the germline V gene. For the CDR3, the DNA is TGTGCCAGCAGCCCCAATTACCAATCCTACGAGCAGTACTTC. Residues: CASSPNYQSYEQYF.

J is TRBJ2-5 and V is TRBV13; 7 bases fit TRBD2. CDR1 is PRHDT, CDR2 FYEKMQ, per germline (reference sequence). The CDR3 is made up of 15 amino acids. Losses at the gene ends were 5 bases for V and 2 bases for J; bases not matched to a gene: 8. The CDR3 nucleotides are TGTGCCAGCAGCCCCCGGGGCGGGGGACAAGAGACCCAGTACTTC. As protein: CASSPRGGGQETQYF.

The rearrangement uses TRBV6-1 and TRBJ2-5; D perhaps matches TRBD1 (5 bases). Trimming cost V 4 bases and J 5 bases, with 11 bases left between them. The CDR3 loop spans 13 amino acids. Germline-derived CDR1 and CDR2 are MNHNS and SASEGT. The CDR3 DNA reads TGTGCCAGCAGTGGGACAATGCGGGAGACCCAGTACTTC. Encoded protein: CASSGTMRETQYF.

The chain recombines TRBV19 with TRBJ1-1, with 8 positions matching TRBD1. Germline CDR1 is LNHDA and CDR2 is SQIVND (reference sequence). The ends lost 6 bases at V and 3 bases at J; junction bases unmatched: 6. The CDR3 contains 14 residues. The CDR3 nucleotides read TGTGCCAGTAGAGCCGGGACAGGTCACACTGAAGCTTTCTTT. Protein product: CASRAGTGHTEAFF.

The CDR3 bases are TGTGCCAGCAGTCGGGGGGGGACAGGGGCCAGCAGTTATACGCAGTATTTT. Translated: CASSRGGTGASSYTQYF. The chain links TRBV25-1 to TRBJ2-3; 10 bases align to TRBD1. The V gene end was trimmed by 5 bases and the J gene end by 7 bases; junction bases not matched to a gene: 15. The CDR3 runs 17 residues. In germline, CDR1 is MGHDK, CDR2 SYGVNS.

This rearrangement joins TRBV6-1 to TRBJ2-7, with 7 bases matching TRBD1. Germline assignment: CDR1 MNHNS and CDR2 SASEGT. There are 15 residues in the CDR3. J gave up 2 bases and V 5 bases, and 9 bases lay outside the gene matches. The DNA of the CDR3 is TGTGCCAGCAGTCCCCCGGGACAGCAAACCTACGAGCAGTACTTC. This codes for CASSPPGQQTYEQYF.